These 9 T cell receptor beta chains were all obtained from the same sample, sequenced in a study of blood T cell repertoires in COVID-19 (dated by TCRdb to about 2020). Receptors were amplified or captured by the immunoSEQ multiplex PCR assay. Here the immuneACCESS table is served through TCRdb, limited to in-frame sequences with V and J called. Missing clones are a known gap in these copies; in checked studies unresolved V genes cover under half, and the rest lacks a known reason. The sample yields over 250,000 clones; more than 85% were counted once. The leading ten clones occupy 2% to 3% of the sample. The specimen was peripheral blood. Source of these receptors: a person aged 18-29 years with COVID-19, enrolled during active disease.

The rearrangement uses TRBV5-4 and TRBJ1-1, with D possibly being TRBD1 (5 bases). Looked up from germline, CDR1 is SGHNT and CDR2 is YYREEE (reference sequence). CDR3 length: 15 residues. V shed 4 bases and J shed 1 base, with 14 bases lying between them. The CDR3 DNA follows: TGTGCCAGCAGCCCCACATATAGGGGGAACACTGAAGCTTTCTTT. Amino acids: CASSPTYRGNTEAFF.

The rearrangement joins TRBV14 to TRBJ2-7; D possibly corresponds to TRBD1 (5 bases). Trimming removed 1 base from V and 3 bases from J, with 16 bases in between. Per germline, CDR1 SGHDN and CDR2 FVKESK. The CDR3 has 16 amino acids. The CDR3 region has the DNA TGTGCCAGCAGCCAAGTTTCGACAGTAGGGCTCTACGAGCAGTACTTC. Translating gives CASSQVSTVGLYEQYF.

J is TRBJ2-5 and V is TRBV24-1; the match to TRBD2 covers 7 bases. V trimming: 9 bases; J trimming: 1 base; junction bases outside the gene matches: 4. Germline V CDR1 and CDR2: KGHDR, SFDVKD. This CDR3 comprises 13 residues. DNA of the CDR3: TGTGCCACCGCGGGAGTCCCCCAAGAGACCCAGTACTTC. Translated, it gives CATAGVPQETQYF.

The gene calls are TRBV5-6 and TRBJ2-1; 12 positions match TRBD2. Germline assignment: CDR1 SGHDT and CDR2 YYEEEE. The CDR3 has 13 residues. Trimming took 4 bases from V and 10 from J; bases not matched to a gene: 3. The CDR3 reads CASSTTSGGEQFF. The CDR3 nucleotides read TGTGCCAGCAGCACTACTAGCGGGGGGGAGCAGTTCTTC.

The V gene is TRBV9, the J gene TRBJ2-2, with TRBD2 as a possible D gene (5 bases). The CDR3 is 12 amino acids. Trimming left V 4 bases short and J 7 bases short, with 8 bases between. Germline loops: CDR1 SGDLS, CDR2 YYNGEE. CDR3 region: CASSSRDGELFF. DNA of the CDR3: TGTGCCAGCAGCTCGAGGGACGGGGAGCTGTTTTTT.

This sequence joins TRBV19 and TRBJ2-3; a weak D match, TRBD1 (5 bases). This CDR3 has 16 amino acids. Trimming shortened V by 6 bases and J by 7 bases, and 23 bases separated the two germline ends. The germline V gene has CDR1 LNHDA and CDR2 SQIVND (reference sequence). CDR3 sequence: CASSRPDAQGPNTQYF. The CDR3 bases are TGTGCCAGTAGCCGCCCCGACGCGCAGGGTCCAAATACGCAGTATTTT.

This clone was counted a few times. V usage is TRBV2 and J usage is TRBJ1-4; possibly TRBD1 for D (5 bases). Deletions cut 6 bases from V and 5 bases from J, with 16 bases between. Germline assignment: CDR1 SNHLY and CDR2 FYNNEI. The CDR3 spans 15 residues. The CDR3 DNA is TGTGCCAGCAGCGGGGGGACCTCACAAAATGAAAAACTGTTTTTT. Residues: CASSGGTSQNEKLFF. Combining the CDR3 with reference TRBV2 and TRBJ1-4 gives the whole variable domain EPEVTQTPSHQVTQMGQEVILRCVPISNHLYFYWYRQILGQKVEFLVSFYNNEISEKSEIFDDQFSVERPDGSNFTLKIRSTKLEDSAMYFCASSGGTSQNEKLFFGSGTQLSVL.

CDR3 sequence: CASSGRESSYNEQFF. In DNA, the CDR3 is TGCGCCAGCAGTGGACGGGAGAGCTCCTACAATGAGCAGTTCTTC. The gene calls are TRBV10-2 and TRBJ2-1; TRBD2 is a possible D gene (6 bases). The CDR3 runs to 15 residues. V gave up 4 bases and J gave up 0 bases, with 10 bases separating them. Per the germline V gene, CDR1 is WSHSY and CDR2 is SAAADI.

The J gene is TRBJ2-7, the V gene TRBV27; a weak D match, TRBD2 (6 bases). Germline CDR1 MNHEY, CDR2 SMNVEV (reference sequence). This CDR3 spans 14 amino acids. Trimming pared 4 bases from V and 6 bases from J, leaving 16 bases between. CDR3 coding DNA: TGTGCCAGCAGTTCGCCTACTAGGCGGGGCGAGCAGTACTTC. Its protein product is CASSSPTRRGEQYF.